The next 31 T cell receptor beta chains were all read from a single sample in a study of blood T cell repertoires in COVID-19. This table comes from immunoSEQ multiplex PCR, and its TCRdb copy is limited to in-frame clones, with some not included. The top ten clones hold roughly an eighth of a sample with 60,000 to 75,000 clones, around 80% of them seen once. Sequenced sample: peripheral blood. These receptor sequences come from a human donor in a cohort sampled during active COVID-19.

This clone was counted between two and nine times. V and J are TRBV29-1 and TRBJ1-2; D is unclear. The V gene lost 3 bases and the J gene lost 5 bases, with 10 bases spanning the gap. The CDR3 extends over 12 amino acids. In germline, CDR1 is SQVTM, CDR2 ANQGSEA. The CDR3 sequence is CSVDLGLYGYTF. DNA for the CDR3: TGCAGCGTTGACCTAGGTCTATATGGCTACACCTTC.

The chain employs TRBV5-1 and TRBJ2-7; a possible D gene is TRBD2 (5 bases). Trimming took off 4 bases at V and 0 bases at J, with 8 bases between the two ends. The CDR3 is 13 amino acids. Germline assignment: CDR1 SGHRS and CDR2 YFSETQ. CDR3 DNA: TGCGCCAGCAGCCCGGGGTCCTCCTACGAGCAGTACTTC. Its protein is CASSPGSSYEQYF. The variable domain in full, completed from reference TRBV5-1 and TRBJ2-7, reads KAGVTQTPRYLIKTRGQQVTLSCSPISGHRSVSWYQQTPGQGLQFLFEYFSETQRNKGNFPGRFSGRQFSNSRSEMNVSTLELGDSALYLCASSPGSSYEQYFGPGTRLTVT.

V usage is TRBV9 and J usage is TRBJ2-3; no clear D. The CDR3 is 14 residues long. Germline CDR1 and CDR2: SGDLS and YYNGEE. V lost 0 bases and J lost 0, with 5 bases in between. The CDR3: CASSVATSTDTQYF. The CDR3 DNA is TGTGCCAGCAGCGTAGCTACCAGCACAGATACGCAGTATTTT.

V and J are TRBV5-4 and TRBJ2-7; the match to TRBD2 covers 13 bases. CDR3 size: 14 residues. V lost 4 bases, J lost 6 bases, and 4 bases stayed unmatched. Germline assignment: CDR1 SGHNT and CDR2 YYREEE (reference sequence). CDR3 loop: CASSPGLAGFEQYF. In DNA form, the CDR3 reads TGTGCCAGCAGCCCGGGACTAGCGGGATTCGAGCAGTACTTC.

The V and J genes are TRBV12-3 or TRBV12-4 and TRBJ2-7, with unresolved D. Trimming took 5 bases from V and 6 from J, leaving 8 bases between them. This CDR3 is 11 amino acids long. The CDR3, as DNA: TGTGCCAGCAGTGATAACAGCGAGCAGTACTTC. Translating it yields CASSDNSEQYF.

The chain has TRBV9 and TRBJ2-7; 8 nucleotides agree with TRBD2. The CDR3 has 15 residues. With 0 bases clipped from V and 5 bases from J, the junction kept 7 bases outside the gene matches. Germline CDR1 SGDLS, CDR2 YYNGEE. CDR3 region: CASSVAGGQFDEQYF. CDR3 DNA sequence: TGTGCCAGCAGCGTAGCGGGAGGGCAATTCGACGAGCAGTACTTC. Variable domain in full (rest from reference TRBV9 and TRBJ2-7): DSGVTQTPKHLITATGQRVTLRCSPRSGDLSVYWYQQSLDQGLQFLIQYYNGEERAKGNILERFSAQQFPDLHSELNLSSLELGDSALYFCASSVAGGQFDEQYFGPGTRLTVT.

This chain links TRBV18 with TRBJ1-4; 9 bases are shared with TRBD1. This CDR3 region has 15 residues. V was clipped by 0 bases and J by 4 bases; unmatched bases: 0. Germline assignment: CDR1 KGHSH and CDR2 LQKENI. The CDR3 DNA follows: TGTGCCAGCTCACCACCGACAGGGGGTAATGAAAAACTGTTTTTT. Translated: CASSPPTGGNEKLFF.

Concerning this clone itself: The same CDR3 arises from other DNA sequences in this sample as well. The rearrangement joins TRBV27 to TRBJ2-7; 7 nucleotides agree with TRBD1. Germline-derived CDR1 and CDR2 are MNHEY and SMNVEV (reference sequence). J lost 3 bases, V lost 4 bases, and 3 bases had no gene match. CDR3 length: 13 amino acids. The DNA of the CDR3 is TGTGCCAGCAGTTACCGGGACAGCTACGAGCAGTACTTC. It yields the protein CASSYRDSYEQYF.

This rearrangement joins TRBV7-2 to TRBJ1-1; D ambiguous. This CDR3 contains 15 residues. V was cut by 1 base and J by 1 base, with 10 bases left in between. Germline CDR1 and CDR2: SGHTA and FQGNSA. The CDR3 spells CASSLVAQENTEAFF. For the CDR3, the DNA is TGTGCCAGCAGCTTAGTCGCTCAGGAGAACACTGAAGCTTTCTTT. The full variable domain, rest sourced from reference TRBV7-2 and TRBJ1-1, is GAGVSQSPSNKVTEKGKDVELRCDPISGHTALYWYRQSLGQGLEFLIYFQGNSAPDKSGLPSDRFSAERTGGSVSTLTIQRTQQEDSAVYLCASSLVAQENTEAFFGQGTRLTVV.

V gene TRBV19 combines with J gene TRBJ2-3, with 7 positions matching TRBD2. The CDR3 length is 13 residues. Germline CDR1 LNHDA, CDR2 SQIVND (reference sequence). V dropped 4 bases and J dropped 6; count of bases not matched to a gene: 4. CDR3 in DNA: TGTGCCAGTAGTAGCGGGAGATGGGATACGCAGTATTTT. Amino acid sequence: CASSSGRWDTQYF.

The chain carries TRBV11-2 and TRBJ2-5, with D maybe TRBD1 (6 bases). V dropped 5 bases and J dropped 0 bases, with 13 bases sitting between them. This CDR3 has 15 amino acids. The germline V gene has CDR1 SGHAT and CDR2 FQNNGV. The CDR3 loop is CASSPLGQNQETQYF. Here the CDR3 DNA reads TGTGCCAGCAGCCCCCTTGGACAGAACCAAGAGACCCAGTACTTC.

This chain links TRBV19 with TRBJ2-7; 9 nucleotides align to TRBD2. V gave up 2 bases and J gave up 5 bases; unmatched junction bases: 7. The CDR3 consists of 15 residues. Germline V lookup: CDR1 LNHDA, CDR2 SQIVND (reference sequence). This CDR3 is CASSISGRTSDEQYF. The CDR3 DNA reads TGTGCCAGTAGTATAAGCGGGAGGACGTCCGACGAGCAGTACTTC.

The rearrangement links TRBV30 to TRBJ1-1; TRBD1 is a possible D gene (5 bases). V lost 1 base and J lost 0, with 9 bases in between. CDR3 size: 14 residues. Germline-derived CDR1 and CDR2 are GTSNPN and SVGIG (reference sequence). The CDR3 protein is CAWSEGQLNTEAFF. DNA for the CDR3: TGTGCCTGGAGTGAGGGGCAGCTGAACACTGAAGCTTTCTTT. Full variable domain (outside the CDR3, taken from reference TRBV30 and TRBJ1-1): SQTIHQWPATLVQPVGSPLSLECTVEGTSNPNLYWYRQAAGRGLQLLFYSVGIGQISSEVPQNLSASRPQDRQFILSSKKLLLSDSGFYLCAWSEGQLNTEAFFGQGTRLTVV.

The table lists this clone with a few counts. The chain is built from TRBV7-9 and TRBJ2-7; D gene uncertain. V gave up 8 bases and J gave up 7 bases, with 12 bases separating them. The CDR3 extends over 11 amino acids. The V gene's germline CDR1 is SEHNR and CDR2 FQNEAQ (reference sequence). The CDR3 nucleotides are TGTGCCAGCCAAAAGATGACAGAGCAGTACTTC. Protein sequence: CASQKMTEQYF.

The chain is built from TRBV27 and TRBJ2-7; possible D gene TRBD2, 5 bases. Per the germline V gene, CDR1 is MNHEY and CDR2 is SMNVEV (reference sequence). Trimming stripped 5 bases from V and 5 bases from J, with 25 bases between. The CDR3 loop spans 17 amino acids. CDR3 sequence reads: CASSIVLPLGLRDEQYF. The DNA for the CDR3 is TGTGCCAGCAGTATAGTTTTGCCGTTGGGTTTGAGGGACGAGCAGTACTTC.

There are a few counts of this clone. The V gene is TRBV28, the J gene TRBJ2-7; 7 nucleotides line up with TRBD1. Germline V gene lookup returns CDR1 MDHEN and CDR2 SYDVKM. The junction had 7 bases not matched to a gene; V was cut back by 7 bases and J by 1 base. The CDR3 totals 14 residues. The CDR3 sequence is CASTRLGQSYEQYF. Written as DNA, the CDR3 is TGTGCCAGCACTCGACTGGGACAGTCCTACGAGCAGTACTTC.

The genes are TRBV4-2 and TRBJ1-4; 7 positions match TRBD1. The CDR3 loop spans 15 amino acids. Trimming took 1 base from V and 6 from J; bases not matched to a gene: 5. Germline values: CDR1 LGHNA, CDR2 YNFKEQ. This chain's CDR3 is CASSQGQGMDEKLFF. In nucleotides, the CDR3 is TGTGCCAGCAGCCAAGGACAGGGAATGGATGAAAAACTGTTTTTT.

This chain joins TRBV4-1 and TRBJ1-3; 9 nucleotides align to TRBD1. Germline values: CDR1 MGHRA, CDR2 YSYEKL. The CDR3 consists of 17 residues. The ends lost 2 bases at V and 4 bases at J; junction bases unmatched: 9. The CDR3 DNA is TGCGCCAGCAGCCAATATAAAACCGGGACAGGGGGAAACACCATATATTTT. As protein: CASSQYKTGTGGNTIYF.

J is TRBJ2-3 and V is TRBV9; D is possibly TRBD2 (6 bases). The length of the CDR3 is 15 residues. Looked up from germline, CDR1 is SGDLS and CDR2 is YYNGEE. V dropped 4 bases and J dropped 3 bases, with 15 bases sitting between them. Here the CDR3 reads CASSPVEGLTDTQYF. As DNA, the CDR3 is TGTGCCAGCAGCCCGGTGGAGGGTCTAACAGATACGCAGTATTTT.

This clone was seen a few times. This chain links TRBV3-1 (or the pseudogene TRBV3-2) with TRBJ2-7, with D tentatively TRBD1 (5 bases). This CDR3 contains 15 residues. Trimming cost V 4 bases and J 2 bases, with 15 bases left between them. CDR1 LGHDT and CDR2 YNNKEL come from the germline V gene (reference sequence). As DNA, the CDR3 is TGTGCCAGCAGCCGCCGACAGCCCATGACCTACGAGCAGTACTTC. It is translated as CASSRRQPMTYEQYF.

In DNA form, the CDR3 reads TGCGCCAGCAGCTTGGAACCACAGGGGGCCCGAAGCGCTGAAGCTTTCTTT. Translating gives CASSLEPQGARSAEAFF. V is TRBV5-1 and J is TRBJ1-1, with TRBD1 matching over 9 bases. This CDR3 comprises 17 residues. V was pared by 0 bases and J by 6 bases, with 12 bases of the junction left unmatched. CDR1 is SGHRS, CDR2 YFSETQ, per germline.

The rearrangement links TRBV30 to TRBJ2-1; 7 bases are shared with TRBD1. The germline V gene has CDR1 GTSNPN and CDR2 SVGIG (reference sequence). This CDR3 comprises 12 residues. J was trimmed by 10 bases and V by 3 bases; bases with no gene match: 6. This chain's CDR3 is CAWSVTGVEQFF. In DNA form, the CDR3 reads TGTGCCTGGAGCGTAACAGGGGTCGAGCAGTTCTTC.

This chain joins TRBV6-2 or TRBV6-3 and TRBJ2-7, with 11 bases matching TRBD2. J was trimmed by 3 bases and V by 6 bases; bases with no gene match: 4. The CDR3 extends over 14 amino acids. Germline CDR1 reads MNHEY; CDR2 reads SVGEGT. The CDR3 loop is CASSQTSGNYEQYF. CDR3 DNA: TGTGCCAGCAGCCAGACTAGCGGGAACTACGAGCAGTACTTC.

CDR3 residues: CAGNSGGSPLHF. The CDR3 nucleotides are TGTGCCGGAAACTCGGGGGGATCACCCCTCCACTTT. The chain recombines TRBV28 with TRBJ1-6, with D maybe TRBD1 (5 bases). The CDR3 sequence is 12 residues long. Germline V lookup: CDR1 MDHEN, CDR2 SYDVKM. Trimming removed 11 bases from V and 10 bases from J, with 15 bases in between.

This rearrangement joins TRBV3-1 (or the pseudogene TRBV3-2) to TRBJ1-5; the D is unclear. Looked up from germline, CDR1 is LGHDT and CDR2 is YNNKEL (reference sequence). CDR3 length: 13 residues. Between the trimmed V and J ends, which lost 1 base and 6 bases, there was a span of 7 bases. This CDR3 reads CASSQGGGQPQHF. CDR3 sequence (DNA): TGTGCCAGCAGCCAAGGGGGAGGTCAGCCCCAGCATTTT.

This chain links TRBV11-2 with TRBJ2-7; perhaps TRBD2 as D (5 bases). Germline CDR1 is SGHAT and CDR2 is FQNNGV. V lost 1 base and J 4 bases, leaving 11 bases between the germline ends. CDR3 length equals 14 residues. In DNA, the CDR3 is TGTGCCAGCAGCTTAGGAGGGCTGGTATACGAGCAGTACTTC. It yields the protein CASSLGGLVYEQYF.

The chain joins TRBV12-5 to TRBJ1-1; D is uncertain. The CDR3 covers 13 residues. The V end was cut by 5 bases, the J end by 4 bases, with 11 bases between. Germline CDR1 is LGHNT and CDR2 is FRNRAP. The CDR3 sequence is CASGPSGGTEAFF. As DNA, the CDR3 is TGTGCTAGTGGTCCCTCAGGTGGCACTGAAGCTTTCTTT. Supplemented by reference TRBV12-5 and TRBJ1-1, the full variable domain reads DARVTQTPRHKVTEMGQEVTMRCQPILGHNTVFWYRQTMMQGLELLAYFRNRAPLDDSGMPKDRFSAEMPDATLATLKIQPSEPRDSAVYFCASGPSGGTEAFFGQGTRLTVV.

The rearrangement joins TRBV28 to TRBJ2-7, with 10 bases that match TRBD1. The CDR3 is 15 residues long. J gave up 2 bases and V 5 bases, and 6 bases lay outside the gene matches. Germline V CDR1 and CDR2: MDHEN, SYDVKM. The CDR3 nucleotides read TGTGCCAGCAGTATCGGACAGGGGGTAACCTACGAGCAGTACTTC. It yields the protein CASSIGQGVTYEQYF. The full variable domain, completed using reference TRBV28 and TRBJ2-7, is DVKVTQSSRYLVKRTGEKVFLECVQDMDHENMFWYRQDPGLGLRLIYFSYDVKMKEKGDIPEGYSVSREKKERFSLILESASTNQTSMYLCASSIGQGVTYEQYFGPGTRLTVT.

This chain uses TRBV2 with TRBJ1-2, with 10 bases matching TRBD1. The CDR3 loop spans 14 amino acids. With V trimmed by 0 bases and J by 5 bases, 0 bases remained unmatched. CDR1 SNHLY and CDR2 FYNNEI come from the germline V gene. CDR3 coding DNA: TGTGCCAGCAGTGAAGCGGGACAGGGGTATGGCTACACCTTC. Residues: CASSEAGQGYGYTF.

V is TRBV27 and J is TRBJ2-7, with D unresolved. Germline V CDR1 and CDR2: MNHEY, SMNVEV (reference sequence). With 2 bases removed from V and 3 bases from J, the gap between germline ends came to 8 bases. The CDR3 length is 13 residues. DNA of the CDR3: TGTGCCAGCAGTTTACGTCAGTACTACGAGCAGTACTTC. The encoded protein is CASSLRQYYEQYF.

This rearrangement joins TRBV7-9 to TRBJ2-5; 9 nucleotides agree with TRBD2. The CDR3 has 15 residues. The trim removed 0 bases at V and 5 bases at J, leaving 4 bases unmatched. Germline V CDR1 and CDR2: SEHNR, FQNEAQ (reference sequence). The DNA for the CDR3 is TGTGCCAGCAGCTTAGCCTTAGGACTAGCGGAGACCCAGTACTTC. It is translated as CASSLALGLAETQYF.